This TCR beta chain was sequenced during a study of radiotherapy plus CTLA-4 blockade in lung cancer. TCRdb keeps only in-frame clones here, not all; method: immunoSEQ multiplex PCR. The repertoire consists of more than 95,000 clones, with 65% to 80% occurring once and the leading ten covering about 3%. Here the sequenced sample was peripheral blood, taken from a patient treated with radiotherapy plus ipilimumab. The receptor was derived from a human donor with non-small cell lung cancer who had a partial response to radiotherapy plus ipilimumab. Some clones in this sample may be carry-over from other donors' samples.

In DNA, the CDR3 is TGTGCCAGCAGTTTAGACAGGGGCTACACCTTC. Translating gives CASSLDRGYTF. The chain joins TRBV28 to TRBJ1-2, with a weak D call TRBD1 (6 bases). This CDR3 contains 11 residues. Germline V gene lookup returns CDR1 MDHEN and CDR2 SYDVKM. The V end was cut by 2 bases, the J end by 8 bases, with 6 bases between.